A single T cell receptor (beta chain) is shown here with its context. There is no known antigen for this receptor. Since the CDR3 does not end with the conserved phenylalanine or tryptophan, this likely comes from a read error. Libraries were made using multiplex PCR. The sequencing machine was an Illumina HiSeq 2500. TCRbeta libraries were built by three rounds of nested PCR using primers (Table S4), following protocols modified from ARM-PCR. PCR products of 200-500 bp were gel-excised and purified with the QIAquick gel extraction kit before sequencing. Concerning the study's data processing: Trimmomatic was used to clean the reads, FLASH merged the cleaned reads into complete CDR3 sequences, and MiTCR assigned the sequences to V(D)J germline segments. VDJtools was used to compute clonal diversity as the inverse Simpson's index. Productive reads were defined as in-frame sequences without a premature stop codon. Using fastp trimming at Q25 and MiXCR clonotype assembly, TCRdb reanalyzed the public sequencing data and kept in-frame beta chains. Identical CDR3 proteins give one entry, which carries the most common genes and DNA. TCRdb, not the original authors, processed these V and J calls. This sample is represented by roughly 120,000 distinct CDR3 sequences; 75% of them were singletons. About 39% of the sample is taken by the ten largest.

Bulk unsorted tissue served as the source for RNA extraction, and RNA quality was assessed using a NanoDrop ND-1000 and an Agilent 2100. Newly diagnosed lung cancer patients without prior chemotherapy who had been admitted for thoracic surgery in China between August and November 2014 were enrolled as donors. Patients with previous radiotherapy or chemotherapy, or with another concurrent cancer, were excluded from the study. Pieces of surgical tissue measuring about 1-2 cm3 were kept in RNAlater solution and stored at -80 degrees C until use. The data belong to a study of tumor and adjacent non-tumor tissue in lung cancer (dated by TCRdb to the late 2010s). Broadly, across the study: The cohort included about a dozen adenocarcinoma, 2 squamous cell carcinoma and 1 small cell lung cancer patients. TCRbeta CDR3 sequencing was performed on more than 25 paired specimens, with one tumor sample and one normal lung sample collected per patient. The roughly 15 enrolled patients, of whom approximately 10 were men and 5 were women, were aged about 30 to 80 years and were diagnosed with TNM stage I to III disease. Sequencing generated a total of around 120 million productive TCRbeta reads, averaging approximately 4 million reads per sample. The study compared bulk TCRbeta repertoires between lung tumor tissue and matched distant non-tumor lung tissue from around 16 lung cancer patients. Broader findings and caveats from the paper: Younger patients had significantly higher TCR diversity, and higher tumor TCR diversity was associated with shorter overall and disease-free survival. The sequencing platform is not named in the methods, and unique molecular identifiers are not mentioned. Peripheral blood was not sequenced, so blood TCRbeta repertoires were not examined in the lung cancer patients of the study. In normal lung, the top 100 clones accounted for a significantly larger cumulative share of the repertoire than in tumor tissue. Only around 15 patients were included in the cohort, and the need for larger samples and more detailed clinical data was noted by the authors. Significantly higher TCR diversity (inverse Simpson) was observed in tumor tissue than in normal lung tissue (about 410 vs 180, P = 0.0075, Mann-Whitney U test).

This TCR derives from a woman aged 60 to 75 with non-small cell lung cancer. Sequencing used lung tumor tissue.

The CDR3 corresponds to CASSAIGTATGTQYL. The DNA is as follows: TGTGCCAGCAGCGCCATCGGGACGGCCACAGGTACGCAGTATCTT. The sequence is built from TRBV11-2 and TRBJ2-3; the D gene could be TRBD1 or TRBD2, each one agreeing over 5 bases. According to the germline V gene, CDR1 reads SGHAT and CDR2 reads FQNNGV. The CDR3 totals 15 residues, both ends included. Only the CDR3 portion is preserved as DNA: 45 bases, with reading frame beginning at the first base.